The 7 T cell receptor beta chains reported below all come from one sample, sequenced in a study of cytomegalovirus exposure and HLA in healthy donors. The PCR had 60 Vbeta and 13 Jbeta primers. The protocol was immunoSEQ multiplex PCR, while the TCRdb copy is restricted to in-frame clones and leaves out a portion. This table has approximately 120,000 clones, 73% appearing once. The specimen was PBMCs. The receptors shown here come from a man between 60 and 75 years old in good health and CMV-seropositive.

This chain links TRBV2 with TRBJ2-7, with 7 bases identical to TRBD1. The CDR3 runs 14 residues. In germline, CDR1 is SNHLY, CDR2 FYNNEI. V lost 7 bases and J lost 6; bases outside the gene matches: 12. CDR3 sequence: CASIRQGALGEQYF. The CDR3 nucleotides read TGTGCCAGCATCCGACAGGGCGCTCTTGGCGAGCAGTACTTC.

The DNA of the CDR3 is TGTGCCTGGAGTGGAGGGAAAGGAGAAGCTAACTATGGCTACACCTTC. The encoded protein is CAWSGGKGEANYGYTF. V gene TRBV30 combines with J gene TRBJ1-2; D is uncertain. Germline V gene sequence: CDR1 GTSNPN, CDR2 SVGIG (reference sequence). The V end lost 1 base, the J end lost 0 bases, and 15 bases lay between the germline ends. This CDR3 comprises 16 residues.

Here the CDR3 DNA reads TGCGCCAGCAGCGTGGGACAGGCTAGCACAGATACGCAGTATTTT. This gives the protein CASSVGQASTDTQYF. J is TRBJ2-3 and V is TRBV5-1; TRBD1 aligns across 8 bases. The CDR3 covers 15 residues. Germline V gene sequence: CDR1 SGHRS, CDR2 YFSETQ. J lost 0 bases, V lost 4 bases, and 4 bases had no gene match.

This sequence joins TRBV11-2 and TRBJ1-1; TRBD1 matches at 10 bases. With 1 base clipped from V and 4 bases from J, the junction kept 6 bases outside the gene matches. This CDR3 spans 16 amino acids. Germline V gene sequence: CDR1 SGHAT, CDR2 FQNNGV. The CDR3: CASSLASWTGGTEAFF. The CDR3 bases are TGTGCCAGCAGCTTAGCCTCCTGGACAGGGGGCACTGAAGCTTTCTTT.

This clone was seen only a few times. The CDR3 here is CASSFMSGGTDTQYF. CDR3 DNA sequence: TGTGCCAGCAGTTTTATGAGCGGGGGTACAGATACGCAGTATTTT. The chain is built from TRBV27 and TRBJ2-3; 8 bases are a match to TRBD2. V trimming: 3 bases; J trimming: 3 bases; junction bases outside the gene matches: 5. CDR3 length equals 15 residues. Germline V gene sequence: CDR1 MNHEY, CDR2 SMNVEV (reference sequence).

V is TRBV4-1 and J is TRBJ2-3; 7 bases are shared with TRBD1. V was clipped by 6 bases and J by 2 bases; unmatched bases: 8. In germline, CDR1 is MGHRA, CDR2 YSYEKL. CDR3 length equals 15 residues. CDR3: CASSTTGMVTDTQYF. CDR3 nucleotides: TGCGCCAGCAGTACGACAGGGATGGTCACAGATACGCAGTATTTT.

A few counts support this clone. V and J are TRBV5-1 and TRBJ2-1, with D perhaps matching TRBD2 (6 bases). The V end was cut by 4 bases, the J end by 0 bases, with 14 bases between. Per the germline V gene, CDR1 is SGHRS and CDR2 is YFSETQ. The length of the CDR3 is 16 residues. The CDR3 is CASSPGTASSYNEQFF. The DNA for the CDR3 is TGCGCCAGCAGCCCCGGGACTGCCTCCTCCTACAATGAGCAGTTCTTC.